The 6 T cell receptor beta chains listed next were all sequenced from one sample in a study of memory CD4+ T cells and cytomegalovirus serostatus. The protocol was immunoSEQ multiplex PCR, while the TCRdb copy is restricted to in-frame clones and leaves out a portion. The table has just under 95,000 clones, over 70% seen once; the top ten hold approximately 4%. The sort gate was single viable CD3+CD4+CD8-CD45RO+ cells for memory CD4+ T cells. Specimen: memory CD4+ T cells from blood. The origin of the receptors is an adult in good health and CMV-seropositive.

CDR3 sequence (DNA): TGTGCCAGTAGTATAGAGCGGAGGCAGCCCCAGCATTTT. Its protein is CASSIERRQPQHF. The V call is TRBV19, the J call TRBJ1-5; D is undetermined. Deletions cut 0 bases from V and 7 bases from J, with 7 bases between. In germline, CDR1 is LNHDA, CDR2 SQIVND (reference sequence). CDR3 length: 13 residues. Full variable domain (missing parts from reference TRBV19 and TRBJ1-5): DGGITQSPKYLFRKEGQNVTLSCEQNLNHDAMYWYRQDPGQGLRLIYYSQIVNDFQKGDIAEGYSVSREKKESFPLTVTSAQKNPTAFYLCASSIERRQPQHFGDGTRLSIL.

The chain combines TRBV10-1 with TRBJ2-5; 8 bases are a match to TRBD2. This CDR3 is 13 amino acids long. CDR1 is WNHNN and CDR2 is SYGVQD in the germline V gene (reference sequence). The J segment lost 8 bases and the V segment lost 2 bases, leaving 4 bases of the junction unmatched. Written as DNA, the CDR3 is TGCGCCAGCAGTGAGATGGCGGGAGGAACCCAGTACTTC. Translated, it gives CASSEMAGGTQYF.

This chain joins TRBV5-1 and TRBJ2-5; D could derive from TRBD1 or TRBD2 (6 bases each). CDR1 SGHRS and CDR2 YFSETQ come from the germline V gene. Trimming removed 7 bases from V and 5 bases from J, with 18 bases in between. The CDR3 spans 14 residues. CDR3 nucleotides: TGCGCCAGCCAGACTGGGGGGCTTGGGGAGACCCAGTACTTC. Translation gives CASQTGGLGETQYF.

The V call is TRBV4-3, the J call TRBJ2-7, with TRBD2 identical over 12 bases. The V gene end was trimmed by 3 bases and the J gene end by 3 bases; junction bases not matched to a gene: 6. CDR1 and CDR2 (germline): LGHNA, YSLEER. The CDR3 extends over 16 amino acids. This chain's CDR3 is CASSQGTSGRYYEQYF. The CDR3 DNA reads as TGCGCCAGCAGCCAGGGGACTAGCGGGCGGTACTACGAGCAGTACTTC.

The gene calls are TRBV7-3 and TRBJ1-2; D call uncertain. With 5 bases removed from V and 4 bases from J, the gap between germline ends came to 11 bases. The germline CDR1 and CDR2 sequences are SGHTA and FQGTGA. The CDR3 length is 13 residues. For the CDR3, the DNA is TGTGCCAGCAGCCACAGCACCTCCTATGGCTACACCTTC. Translating it yields CASSHSTSYGYTF. The whole variable domain, remainder taken from reference TRBV7-3 and TRBJ1-2, is GAGVSQTPSNKVTEKGKYVELRCDPISGHTALYWYRQSLGQGPEFLIYFQGTGAADDSGLPNDRFFAVRPEGSVSTLKIQRTERGDSAVYLCASSHSTSYGYTFGSGTRLTVV.

The gene calls are TRBV10-3 and TRBJ1-3; weak D call: TRBD1 (5 bases). From germline, CDR1 is ENHRY and CDR2 SYGVKD. Trimming shortened V by 2 bases and J by 2 bases, and 10 bases separated the two germline ends. There are 15 residues in the CDR3. Written as DNA, the CDR3 is TGTGCCATCAGTGAGATGAGGGGAACTGGAAACACCATATATTTT. Translating it yields CAISEMRGTGNTIYF.